The rows below give T cell receptor beta chains drawn from one sample of a study of T-cell reconstitution after alpha-beta-depleted transplantation in children. TCRdb called the PCR reads again in MiXCR, with one record for every CDR3 protein. The sample lists under 250,000 distinct CDR3 sequences; approximately 7% were seen once. Specimen: PBMCs, collected before TCRalphabeta/CD19-depleted stem cell transplant. The receptors were sampled from a boy aged 2 to 9 with acute lymphoblastic leukemia, due to receive a stem cell transplant. Each CDR3 is given with its conserved first and last residue. Each record gives: clone size, V gene, CDR3 length, J gene, D gene, CDR3 protein, CDR3 DNA. A D gene is named only where the DNA matches it firmly. A clone size is listed for some rows: how often the clone was seen (once, few, many), or a class if it is expanded.

>few|TRBV12-3/TRBV12-4|10|TRBJ1-1|.
CATEGTEAFF
TGTGCCACCGAGGGCACTGAAGCTTTCTTT
>many|TRBV4-3|15|TRBJ2-2|.
CASSQDQRYTGELFF
TGCGCCAGCAGCCAAGATCAGAGGTACACCGGGGAGCTGTTTTTT
>many|TRBV12-3/TRBV12-4|14|TRBJ2-2|.
CASSIRGGTGELFF
TGTGCCAGCAGCATCAGGGGTGGCACCGGGGAGCTGTTTTTT
>many|TRBV27|13|TRBJ2-1|.
CASSAGPDNEQFF
TGTGCCAGCAGTGCCGGACCAGACAATGAGCAGTTCTTC
>many|TRBV14|15|TRBJ2-2|.
CASSQEAIYTGELFF
TGTGCCAGCAGCCAAGAGGCGATATACACCGGGGAGCTGTTTTTT
>many|TRBV6-2/TRBV6-3|21|TRBJ2-3|TRBD2
CASSSTPGGLAQDASTDTQYF
TGTGCCAGCAGTTCCACACCAGGGGGACTAGCGCAGGACGCTAGCACAGATACGCAGTATTTT
>many|TRBV6-2/TRBV6-3|12|TRBJ2-7|.
CASSSQTYEQYF
TGTGCCAGCAGTTCCCAGACCTACGAGCAGTACTTC
>.|TRBV12-3/TRBV12-4|18|TRBJ2-3|TRBD2
CTISLSSASGGAADTQYF
TGTACCATCAGTTTATCATCGGCTAGCGGGGGGGCCGCAGATACGCAGTATTTT
>few|TRBV11-1|16|TRBJ2-1|TRBD2
CASSPSSGGNHNEQFF
TGTGCCAGCAGCCCTTCTAGCGGGGGGAACCACAATGAGCAGTTCTTC
>.|TRBV28|12|TRBJ2-7|.
CASRAPPNEQYF
TGTGCCAGCAGGGCCCCGCCGAACGAGCAGTACTTC
>many|TRBV29-1|12|TRBJ2-7|TRBD1
CSTRTGFYEQYF
TGCAGCACCAGGACAGGGTTTTACGAGCAGTACTTC
>few|TRBV6-2/TRBV6-3|14|TRBJ1-6|.
CASSSGIADSPLHF
TGTGCCAGCAGTTCCGGGATTGCGGATTCACCCCTCCACTTT
>few|TRBV9|18|TRBJ1-6|.
CASSVVGSDRSYNSPLHF
TGTGCCAGCAGCGTAGTTGGGTCCGACAGGTCCTATAATTCACCCCTCCACTTT
>many|TRBV20-1|14|TRBJ1-3|.
CSAPAMNSGNTIYF
TGCAGTGCTCCAGCGATGAACTCTGGAAACACCATATATTTT
>.|TRBV27|12|TRBJ1-5|.
CVSSRVNQPQHF
TGTGTCAGCAGCCGCGTCAATCAGCCCCAGCATTTT
>many|TRBV28|9|TRBJ1-5|.
CASSLPHHF
TGTGCCAGCAGTTTACCACACCATTTT
>many|TRBV28|16|TRBJ1-2|.
CASRSRMGGGLRGYTF
TGTGCCAGCAGGTCCCGCATGGGAGGGGGGTTAAGAGGCTACACCTTC
>.|TRBV10-3|17|TRBJ2-3|.
CAISAFKGTPSTDTQYF
TGTGCCATCAGTGCCTTCAAGGGGACTCCTAGCACAGATACGCAGTATTTT
>many|TRBV28|12|TRBJ1-2|TRBD1
CASRTGRDGYTF
TGTGCCAGCAGGACAGGGCGTGATGGCTACACCTTC
>many|TRBV5-1|13|TRBJ2-3|.
CASNPTGSDTQYF
TGCGCCAGCAATCCCACAGGGTCAGATACGCAGTATTTT
>few|TRBV20-1|14|TRBJ2-7|.
CSAGRVGGSYEQYF
TGCAGTGCCGGTCGAGTCGGGGGATCCTACGAGCAGTACTTC
>many|TRBV4-2|15|TRBJ1-2|.
CASSQDLEVIYGYTF
TGTGCCAGCAGCCAAGATCTTGAGGTCATTTATGGCTACACCTTC
>.|TRBV2|12|TRBJ2-7|TRBD1
CASTGQGDEQYF
TGTGCCAGCACGGGACAGGGCGACGAGCAGTACTTC
>.|TRBV6-2/TRBV6-3|11|TRBJ2-3|.
CASSQRDTQYF
TGTGCCAGCAGTCAAAGGGATACGCAGTATTTT
>many|TRBV6-1|14|TRBJ2-1|.
CASRDPASGNEQFF
TGTGCCAGCAGAGACCCTGCATCGGGGAATGAGCAGTTCTTC
>.|TRBV7-2|13|TRBJ1-2|.
CASSLMSGDGYTF
TGTGCCAGCAGCTTAATGTCAGGGGATGGCTACACCTTC
>many|TRBV7-9|14|TRBJ2-5|.
CASSLSGAQETQYF
TGTGCCAGCAGCTTATCAGGGGCGCAAGAGACCCAGTACTTC
>.|TRBV11-2|17|TRBJ1-6|TRBD1
CASSLDPGQGARSPLHF
TGTGCCAGCAGCTTAGACCCCGGACAGGGGGCGAGATCACCCCTCCACTTT
>.|TRBV5-1|13|TRBJ2-7|TRBD1
CASSGQGTNEQYF
TGCGCCAGCAGCGGACAGGGGACCAACGAGCAGTACTTC
>many|TRBV2|15|TRBJ2-6|.
CASRLTGSGANVLTF
TGTGCCAGCAGACTGACAGGTTCTGGGGCCAACGTCCTGACTTTC
>many|TRBV7-2|13|TRBJ2-3|TRBD2
CASLLGRADTQYF
TGTGCCAGTCTGTTGGGGAGGGCAGATACGCAGTATTTT
>many|TRBV20-1|17|TRBJ2-1|TRBD2
CSARAREGLNINNEQFF
TGCAGTGCTAGAGCGCGGGAGGGCCTCAACATTAACAATGAGCAGTTCTTC